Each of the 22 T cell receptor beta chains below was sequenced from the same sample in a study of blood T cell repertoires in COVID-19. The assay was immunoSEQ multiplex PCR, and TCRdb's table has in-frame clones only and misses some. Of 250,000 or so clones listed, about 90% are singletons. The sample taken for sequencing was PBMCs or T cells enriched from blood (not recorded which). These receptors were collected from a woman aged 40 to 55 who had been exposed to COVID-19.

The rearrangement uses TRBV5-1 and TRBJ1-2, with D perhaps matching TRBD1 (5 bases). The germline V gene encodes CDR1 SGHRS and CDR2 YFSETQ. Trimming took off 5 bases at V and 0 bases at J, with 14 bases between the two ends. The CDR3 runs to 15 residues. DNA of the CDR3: TGCGCCAGCAGTTTTGACAGTAATGCTAACTATGGCTACACCTTC. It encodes CASSFDSNANYGYTF.

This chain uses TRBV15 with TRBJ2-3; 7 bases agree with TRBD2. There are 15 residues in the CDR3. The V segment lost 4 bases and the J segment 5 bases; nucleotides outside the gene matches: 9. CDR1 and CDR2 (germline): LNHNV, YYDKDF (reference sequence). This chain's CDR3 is CATSTERGRGDTQYF. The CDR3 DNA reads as TGTGCCACCAGCACAGAGCGGGGACGGGGAGATACGCAGTATTTT.

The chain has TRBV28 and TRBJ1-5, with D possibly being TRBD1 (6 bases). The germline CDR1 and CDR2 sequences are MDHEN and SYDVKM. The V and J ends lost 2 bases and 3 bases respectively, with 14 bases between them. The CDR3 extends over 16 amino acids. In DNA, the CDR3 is TGTGCCAGCAGTTTAGCTGGACAGTACCACAATCAGCCCCAGCATTTT. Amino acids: CASSLAGQYHNQPQHF.

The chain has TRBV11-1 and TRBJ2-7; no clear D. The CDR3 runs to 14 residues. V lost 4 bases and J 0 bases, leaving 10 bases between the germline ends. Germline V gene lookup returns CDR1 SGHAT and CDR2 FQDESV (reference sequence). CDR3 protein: CASSSYSGSYEQYF. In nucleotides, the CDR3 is TGTGCCAGCAGCTCTTATTCGGGCTCCTACGAGCAGTACTTC.

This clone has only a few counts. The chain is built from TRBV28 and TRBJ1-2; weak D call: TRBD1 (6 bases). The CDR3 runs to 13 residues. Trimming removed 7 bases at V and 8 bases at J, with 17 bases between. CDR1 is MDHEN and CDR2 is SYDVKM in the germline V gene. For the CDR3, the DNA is TGTGCCAGCAAACGACACAGGGTTGACGGCTACACCTTC. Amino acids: CASKRHRVDGYTF.

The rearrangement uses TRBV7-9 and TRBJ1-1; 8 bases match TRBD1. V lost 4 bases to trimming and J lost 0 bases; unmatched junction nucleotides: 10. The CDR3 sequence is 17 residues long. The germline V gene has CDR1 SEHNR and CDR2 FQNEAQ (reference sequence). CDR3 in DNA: TGTGCCAGCAGCTGGATCAGGGGGCGCGGGGTGAACACTGAAGCTTTCTTT. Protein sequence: CASSWIRGRGVNTEAFF.

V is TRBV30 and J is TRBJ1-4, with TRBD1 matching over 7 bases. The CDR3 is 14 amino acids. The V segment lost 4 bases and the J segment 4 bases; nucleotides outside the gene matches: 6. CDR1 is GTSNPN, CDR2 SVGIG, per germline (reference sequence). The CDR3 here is CAWTGTVHNEKLFF. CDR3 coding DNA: TGTGCCTGGACGGGGACAGTACATAATGAAAAACTGTTTTTT. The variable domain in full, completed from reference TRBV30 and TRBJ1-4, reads SQTIHQWPATLVQPVGSPLSLECTVEGTSNPNLYWYRQAAGRGLQLLFYSVGIGQISSEVPQNLSASRPQDRQFILSSKKLLLSDSGFYLCAWTGTVHNEKLFFGSGTQLSVL.

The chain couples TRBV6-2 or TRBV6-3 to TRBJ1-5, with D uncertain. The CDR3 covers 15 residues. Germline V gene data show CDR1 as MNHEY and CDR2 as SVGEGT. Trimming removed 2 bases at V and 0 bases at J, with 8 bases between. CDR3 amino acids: CASSYGVYSNQPQHF. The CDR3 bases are TGTGCCAGCAGTTACGGAGTTTATAGCAATCAGCCCCAGCATTTT.

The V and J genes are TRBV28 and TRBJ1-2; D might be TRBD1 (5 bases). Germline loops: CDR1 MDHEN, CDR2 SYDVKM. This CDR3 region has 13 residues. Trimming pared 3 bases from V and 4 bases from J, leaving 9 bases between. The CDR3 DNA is TGTGCCAGCAGTTTTGGTGACAGCTATGGCTACACCTTC. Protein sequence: CASSFGDSYGYTF.

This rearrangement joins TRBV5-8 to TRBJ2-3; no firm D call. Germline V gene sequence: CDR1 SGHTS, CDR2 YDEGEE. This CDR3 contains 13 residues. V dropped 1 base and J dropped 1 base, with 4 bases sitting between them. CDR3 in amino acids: CASSLPGTDTQYF. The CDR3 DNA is TGTGCCAGCAGCTTGCCCGGCACAGATACGCAGTATTTT.

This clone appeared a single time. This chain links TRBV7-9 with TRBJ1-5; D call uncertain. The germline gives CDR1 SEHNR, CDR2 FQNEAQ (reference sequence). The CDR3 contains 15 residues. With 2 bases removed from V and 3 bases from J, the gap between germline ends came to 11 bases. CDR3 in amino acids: CASSLSRGLNQPQHF. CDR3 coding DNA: TGTGCCAGCAGCTTATCCAGAGGACTCAATCAGCCCCAGCATTTT.

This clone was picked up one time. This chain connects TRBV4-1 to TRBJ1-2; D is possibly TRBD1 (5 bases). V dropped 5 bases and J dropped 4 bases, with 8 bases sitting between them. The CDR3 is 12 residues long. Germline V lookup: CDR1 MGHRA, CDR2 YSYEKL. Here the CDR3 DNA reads TGCGCCAGCAGCTACCAGGGCTATGGCTACACCTTC. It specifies CASSYQGYGYTF.

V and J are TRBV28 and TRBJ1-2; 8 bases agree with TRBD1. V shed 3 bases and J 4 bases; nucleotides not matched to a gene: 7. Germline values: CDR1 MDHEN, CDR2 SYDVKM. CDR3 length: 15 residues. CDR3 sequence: CASSLEQGVFYGYTF. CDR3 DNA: TGTGCCAGCAGTTTGGAACAGGGGGTCTTCTATGGCTACACCTTC.

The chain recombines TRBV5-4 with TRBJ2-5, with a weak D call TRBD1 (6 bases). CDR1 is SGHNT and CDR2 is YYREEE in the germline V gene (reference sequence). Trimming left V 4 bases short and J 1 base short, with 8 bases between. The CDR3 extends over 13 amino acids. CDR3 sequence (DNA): TGTGCCAGCAGCGGACAGTCCCAAGAGACCCAGTACTTC. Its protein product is CASSGQSQETQYF.

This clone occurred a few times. CDR3 in amino acids: CASSLMAGGASSYGYTF. For the CDR3, the DNA is TGTGCCAGCAGTTTAATGGCAGGGGGCGCTTCTAGCTATGGCTACACCTTC. The chain is built from TRBV27 and TRBJ1-2, with 8 bases identical to TRBD1. Losses at the gene ends were 2 bases for V and 4 bases for J; bases not matched to a gene: 12. The CDR3 contains 17 residues. Germline V gives CDR1 MNHEY, CDR2 SMNVEV (reference sequence).

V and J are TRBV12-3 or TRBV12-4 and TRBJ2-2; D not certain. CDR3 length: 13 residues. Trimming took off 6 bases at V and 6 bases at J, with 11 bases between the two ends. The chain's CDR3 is CASSPQRAGELFF. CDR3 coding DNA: TGTGCCAGCAGCCCCCAGCGCGCCGGGGAGCTGTTTTTT.

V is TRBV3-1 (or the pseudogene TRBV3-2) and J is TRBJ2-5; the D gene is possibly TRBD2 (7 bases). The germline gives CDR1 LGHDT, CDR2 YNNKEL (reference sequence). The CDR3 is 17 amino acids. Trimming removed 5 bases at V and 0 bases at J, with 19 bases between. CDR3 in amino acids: CASSLRGTGGHQETQYF. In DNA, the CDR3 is TGTGCCAGCAGCTTACGAGGGACGGGGGGCCACCAAGAGACCCAGTACTTC.

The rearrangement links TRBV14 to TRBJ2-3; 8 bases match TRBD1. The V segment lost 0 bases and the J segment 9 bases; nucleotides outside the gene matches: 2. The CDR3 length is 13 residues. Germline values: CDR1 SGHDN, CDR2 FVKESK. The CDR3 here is CASSQDYRGTQYF. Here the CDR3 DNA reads TGTGCCAGCAGCCAAGATTACAGGGGGACGCAGTATTTT.

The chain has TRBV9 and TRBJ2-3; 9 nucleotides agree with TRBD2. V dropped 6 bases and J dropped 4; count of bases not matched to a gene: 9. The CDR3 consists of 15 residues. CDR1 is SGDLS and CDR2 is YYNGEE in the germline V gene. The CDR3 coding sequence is TGTGCCAGCACTCCGGGACTAGCAAACCCAGATACGCAGTATTTT. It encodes CASTPGLANPDTQYF. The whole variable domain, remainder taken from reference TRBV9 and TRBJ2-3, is DSGVTQTPKHLITATGQRVTLRCSPRSGDLSVYWYQQSLDQGLQFLIQYYNGEERAKGNILERFSAQQFPDLHSELNLSSLELGDSALYFCASTPGLANPDTQYFGPGTRLTVL.

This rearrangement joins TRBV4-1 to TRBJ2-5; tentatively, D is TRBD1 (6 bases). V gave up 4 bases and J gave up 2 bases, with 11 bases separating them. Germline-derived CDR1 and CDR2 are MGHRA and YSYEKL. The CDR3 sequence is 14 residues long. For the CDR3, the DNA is TGCGCCAGCAGCCTCAGGGGAATTCAAGAGACCCAGTACTTC. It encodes CASSLRGIQETQYF.

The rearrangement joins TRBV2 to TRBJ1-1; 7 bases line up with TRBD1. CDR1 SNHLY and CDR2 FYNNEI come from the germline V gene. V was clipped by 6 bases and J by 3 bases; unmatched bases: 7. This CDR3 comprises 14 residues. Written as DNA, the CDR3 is TGTGCCAGCAGGGACTACAGGGGCTACACTGAAGCTTTCTTT. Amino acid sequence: CASRDYRGYTEAFF.

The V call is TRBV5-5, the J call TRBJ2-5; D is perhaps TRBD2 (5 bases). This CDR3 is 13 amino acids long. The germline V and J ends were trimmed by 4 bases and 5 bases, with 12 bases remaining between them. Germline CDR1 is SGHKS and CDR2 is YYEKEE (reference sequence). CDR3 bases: TGTGCCAGCAGCCAGGACTGGGTGGAGACCCAGTACTTC. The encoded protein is CASSQDWVETQYF.